These T cell receptor beta chains were read from a single sample in a study of T cells after yellow fever vaccination. TCRdb independently ran MiXCR on the 5' RACE reads; one entry per CDR3 protein. The sample includes some 600,000 distinct CDR3 sequences, 9% to 15% seen only once; the top ten take under 15%. The material sequenced was PBMCs, taken on the day of the yellow fever booster vaccination. These receptors were collected from a man in his thirties or forties who received the YFV17D yellow fever vaccine. CDR3s leave out the opening cysteine and the closing phenylalanine or tryptophan.

J,V,CDR3
TRBJ2-7,TRBV28,ASSFPSSSAYEQY
TRBJ2-2,TRBV5-4,ASSLGGGGDHTGELF
TRBJ1-3,TRBV7-9,ASSASGNTIY
TRBJ2-1,TRBV29-1,SVEPGLADSYNEQF
TRBJ2-1,TRBV12-3/TRBV12-4,ASTPGGPYNEQF
TRBJ2-5,TRBV27,ASRPTSDETQY
TRBJ2-5,TRBV12-5,ASDLWGQGPETQY
TRBJ2-3,TRBV4-3,ASSQGTLKLTDTQY
TRBJ2-3,TRBV7-9,ASSPYSRTDTQY
TRBJ2-1,TRBV12-3/TRBV12-4,ASSPGTSGSDEQF
TRBJ2-7,TRBV7-2,ASSRVADSYEQY
TRBJ2-2,TRBV20-1,SASKDGRATGELF
TRBJ2-7,TRBV5-1,ASSWGLAGGPLEQY
TRBJ2-7,TRBV12-3/TRBV12-4,ASTPRTSGRSEQY
TRBJ2-1,TRBV5-1,ASSKTSGRANEQF
TRBJ2-5,TRBV28,ASSLGRGVETQY
TRBJ1-4,TRBV5-1,ASSLARTYGNEKLF
TRBJ1-1,TRBV10-2,ASSESVVGGTEAF
TRBJ1-5,TRBV29-1,SVGAGSNQPQH
TRBJ2-1,TRBV9,ASSVTRAAYNEQF
TRBJ2-1,TRBV10-1,ASSEGLPYNEQF
TRBJ1-2,TRBV20-1,SARQGAQGGYT
TRBJ1-2,TRBV3-1,ASSQGANHRGYT
TRBJ1-6,TRBV3-1,ASNEGSSYNSPLH
TRBJ2-5,TRBV10-3,AISERSGNQETQY
TRBJ2-7,TRBV3-1,ASSQGEAYEQY
TRBJ2-3,TRBV27,ASRGGLASRSTDTQY
TRBJ1-6,TRBV20-1,STAGWGDSPLH
TRBJ2-1,TRBV2,ASSEGLGLYNEQF
TRBJ1-5,TRBV20-1,SATDGAGPQH
TRBJ2-7,TRBV27,ASSTKGQGQY
TRBJ2-1,TRBV7-8,ASSATSGASFNEQF
TRBJ2-3,TRBV20-1,SARDGKVVDTQY
TRBJ2-1,TRBV5-4,ASSLGGGVPYNEQF
TRBJ2-5,TRBV5-6,ASSLSGTKETQY
TRBJ1-1,TRBV18,ASSPPTRVTEAF
TRBJ1-2,TRBV29-1,SVRGGREGYGYT
TRBJ2-1,TRBV15,ATSPGSGRYNEQF
TRBJ2-2,TRBV9,ASSVIQGTGELF
TRBJ2-7,TRBV9,ASSTGDSGRHEQY
TRBJ2-5,TRBV20-1,SAMGAGQETQY
TRBJ2-6,TRBV5-5,ASSPASSGANVLT
TRBJ2-7,TRBV20-1,SARETDRRRTGEQY
TRBJ2-1,TRBV5-1,ASSIRTGGSYNEQF
TRBJ1-6,TRBV18,ASSPSLLDSSPLH
TRBJ1-2,TRBV4-3,ASSQARGATGGYT
TRBJ2-7,TRBV27,ASSLSEGRRSYEQY
TRBJ2-7,TRBV4-3,ASSQDVTYEQY
TRBJ2-7,TRBV29-1,SVDVGQSYEQY
TRBJ2-7,TRBV20-1,SARDSLRD
TRBJ2-1,TRBV7-2,ASSLDRGPPEQF
TRBJ2-1,TRBV5-4,ASASGTSGLNEQF
TRBJ2-1,TRBV9,ASSESGGGGDEQF
TRBJ1-2,TRBV6-1,ASREGISNYGYT
TRBJ2-7,TRBV4-3,ASSQGLAGGLTYEQY
TRBJ1-1,TRBV6-1,ASSRALQGRGVNTEAF
TRBJ2-7,TRBV20-1,SAEAYDAYEQY
TRBJ2-5,TRBV27,ASSSLRESSETQY